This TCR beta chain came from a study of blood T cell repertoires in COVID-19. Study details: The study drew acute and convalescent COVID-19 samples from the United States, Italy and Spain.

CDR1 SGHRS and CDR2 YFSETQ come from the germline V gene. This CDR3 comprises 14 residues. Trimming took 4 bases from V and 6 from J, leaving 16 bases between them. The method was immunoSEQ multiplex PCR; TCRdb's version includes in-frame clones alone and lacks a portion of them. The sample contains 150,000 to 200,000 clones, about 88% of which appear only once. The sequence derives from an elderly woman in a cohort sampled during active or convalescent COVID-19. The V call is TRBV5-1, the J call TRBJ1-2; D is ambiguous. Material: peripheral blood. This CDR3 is CASSLNRGADGYTF. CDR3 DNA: TGCGCCAGCAGCCTAAACCGGGGAGCCGATGGCTACACCTTC.